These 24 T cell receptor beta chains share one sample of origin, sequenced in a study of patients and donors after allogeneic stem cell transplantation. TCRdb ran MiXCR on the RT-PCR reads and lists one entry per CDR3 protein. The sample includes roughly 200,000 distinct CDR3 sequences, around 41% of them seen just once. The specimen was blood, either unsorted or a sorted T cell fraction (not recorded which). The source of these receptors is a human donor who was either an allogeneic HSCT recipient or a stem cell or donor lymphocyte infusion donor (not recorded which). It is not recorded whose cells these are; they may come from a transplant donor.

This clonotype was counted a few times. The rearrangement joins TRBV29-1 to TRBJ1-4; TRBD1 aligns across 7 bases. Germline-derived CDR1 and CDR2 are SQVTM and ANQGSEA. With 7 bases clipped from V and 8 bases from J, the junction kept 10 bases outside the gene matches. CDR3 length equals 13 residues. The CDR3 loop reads CSGQGDRREKLFF. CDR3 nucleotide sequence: TGCAGCGGGCAGGGGGATCGTCGGGAAAAACTGTTTTTT.

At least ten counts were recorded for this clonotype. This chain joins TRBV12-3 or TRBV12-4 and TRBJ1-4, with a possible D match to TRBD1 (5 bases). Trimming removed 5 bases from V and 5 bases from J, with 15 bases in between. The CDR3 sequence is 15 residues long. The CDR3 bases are TGTGCCAGCAGTCATGGACTCACAGGAAATGAAAAACTGTTTTTT. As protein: CASSHGLTGNEKLFF.

The CDR3 reads CASSPRDNYGYTF. In nucleotides, the CDR3 is TGTGCCAGCAGTCCCCGGGACAACTATGGCTACACCTTC. V is TRBV12-3 or TRBV12-4 and J is TRBJ1-2; TRBD1 might be the D (5 bases). The CDR3 length is 13 residues. Trimming removed 5 bases from V and 2 bases from J, with 9 bases in between.

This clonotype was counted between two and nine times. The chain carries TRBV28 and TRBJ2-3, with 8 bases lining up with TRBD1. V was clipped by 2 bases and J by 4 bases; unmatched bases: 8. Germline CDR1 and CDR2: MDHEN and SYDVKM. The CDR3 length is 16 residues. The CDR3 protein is CASSLLQGAGSDTQYF. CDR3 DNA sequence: TGTGCCAGCAGTTTACTCCAGGGGGCAGGGTCAGATACGCAGTATTTT.

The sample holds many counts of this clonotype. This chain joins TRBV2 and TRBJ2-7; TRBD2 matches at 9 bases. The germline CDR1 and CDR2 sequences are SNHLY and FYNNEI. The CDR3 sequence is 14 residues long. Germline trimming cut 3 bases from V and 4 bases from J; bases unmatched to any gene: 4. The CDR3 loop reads CASSEGGGAYEQYF. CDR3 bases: TGTGCCAGCAGTGAGGGCGGGGGGGCTTACGAGCAGTACTTC.

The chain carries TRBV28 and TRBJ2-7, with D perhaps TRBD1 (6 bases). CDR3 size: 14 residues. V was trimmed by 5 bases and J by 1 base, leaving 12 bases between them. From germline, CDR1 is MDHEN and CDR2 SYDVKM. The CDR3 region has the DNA TGTGCCAGCAGTCCGCGGACAGATTCCTACGAGCAGTACTTC. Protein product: CASSPRTDSYEQYF.

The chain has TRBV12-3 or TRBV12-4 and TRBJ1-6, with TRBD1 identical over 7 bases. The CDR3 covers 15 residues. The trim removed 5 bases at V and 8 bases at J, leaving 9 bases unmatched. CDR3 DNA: TGTGCCAGCAGTGTGCGACAGGGTTTGGATTCACCCCTCCACTTT. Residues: CASSVRQGLDSPLHF.

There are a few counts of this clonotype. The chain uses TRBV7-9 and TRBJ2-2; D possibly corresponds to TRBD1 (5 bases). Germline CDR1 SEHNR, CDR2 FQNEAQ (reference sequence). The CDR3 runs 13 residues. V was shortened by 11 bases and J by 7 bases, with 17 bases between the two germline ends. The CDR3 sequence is CALQGRTLGELFF. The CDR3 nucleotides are TGTGCCCTCCAGGGCCGGACACTCGGGGAGCTGTTTTTT.

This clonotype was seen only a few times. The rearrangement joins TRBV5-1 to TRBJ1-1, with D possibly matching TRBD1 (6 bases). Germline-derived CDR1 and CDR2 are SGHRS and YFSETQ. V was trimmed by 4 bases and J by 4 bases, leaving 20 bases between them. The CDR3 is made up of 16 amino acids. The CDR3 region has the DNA TGCGCCAGCAGCCCGGACGGGATTACAGGGTTCACTGAAGCTTTCTTT. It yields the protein CASSPDGITGFTEAFF.

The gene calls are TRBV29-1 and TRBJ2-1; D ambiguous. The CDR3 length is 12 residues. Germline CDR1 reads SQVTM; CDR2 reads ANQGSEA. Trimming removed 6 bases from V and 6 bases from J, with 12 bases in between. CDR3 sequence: CSVEETTNEQFF. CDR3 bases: TGCAGCGTCGAGGAAACTACCAATGAGCAGTTCTTC.

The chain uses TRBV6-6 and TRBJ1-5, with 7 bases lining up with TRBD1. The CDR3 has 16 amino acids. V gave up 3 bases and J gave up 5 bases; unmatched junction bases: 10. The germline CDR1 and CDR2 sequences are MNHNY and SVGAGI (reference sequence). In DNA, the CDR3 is TGTGCCAGCAGTTATCAGGGACAGAGAGACTATCAGCCCCAGCATTTT. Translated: CASSYQGQRDYQPQHF.

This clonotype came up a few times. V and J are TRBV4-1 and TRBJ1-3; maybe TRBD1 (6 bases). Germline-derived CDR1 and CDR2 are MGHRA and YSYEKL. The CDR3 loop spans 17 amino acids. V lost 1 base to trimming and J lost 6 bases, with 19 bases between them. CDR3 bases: TGCGCCAGCAGCCAAGGATTCGGGACATCTCTGGCAAACACCATATATTTT. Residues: CASSQGFGTSLANTIYF.

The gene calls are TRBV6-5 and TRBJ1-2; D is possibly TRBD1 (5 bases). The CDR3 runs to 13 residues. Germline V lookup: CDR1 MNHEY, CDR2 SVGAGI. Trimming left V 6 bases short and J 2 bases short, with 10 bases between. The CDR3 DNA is TGTGCCAGCAGACACGACAGAAACTATGGCTACACCTTC. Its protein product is CASRHDRNYGYTF.

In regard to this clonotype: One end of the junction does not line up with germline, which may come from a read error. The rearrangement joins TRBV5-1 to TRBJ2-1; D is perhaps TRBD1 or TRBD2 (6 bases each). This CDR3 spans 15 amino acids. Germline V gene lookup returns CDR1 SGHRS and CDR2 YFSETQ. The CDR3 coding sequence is TGCGCCAGCAACTTGATCGGGGGCGGCTGGAATGAGCAGTTCTTC. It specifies CASNLIGGGWNEQFF.

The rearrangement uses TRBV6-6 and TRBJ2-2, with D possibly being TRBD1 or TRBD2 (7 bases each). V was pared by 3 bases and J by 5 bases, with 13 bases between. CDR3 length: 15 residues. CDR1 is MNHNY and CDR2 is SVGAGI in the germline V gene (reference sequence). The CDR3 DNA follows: TGTGCCAGCAGTTATCCAGGGGGAGGGACCGGGGAGCTGTTTTTT. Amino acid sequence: CASSYPGGGTGELFF.

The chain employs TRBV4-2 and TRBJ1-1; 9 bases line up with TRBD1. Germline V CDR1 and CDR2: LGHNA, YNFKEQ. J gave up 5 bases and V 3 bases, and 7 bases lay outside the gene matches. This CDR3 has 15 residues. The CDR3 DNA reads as TGTGCCAGCAGCCAGGCTGGGACAGGGCGAACTGAAGCTTTCTTT. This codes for CASSQAGTGRTEAFF.

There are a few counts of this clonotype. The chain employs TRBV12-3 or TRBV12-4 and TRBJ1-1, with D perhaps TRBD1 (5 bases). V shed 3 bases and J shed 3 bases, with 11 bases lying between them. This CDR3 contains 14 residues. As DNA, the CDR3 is TGTGCCAGCAGTTTTGAAGGAGGGGACACTGAAGCTTTCTTT. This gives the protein CASSFEGGDTEAFF.

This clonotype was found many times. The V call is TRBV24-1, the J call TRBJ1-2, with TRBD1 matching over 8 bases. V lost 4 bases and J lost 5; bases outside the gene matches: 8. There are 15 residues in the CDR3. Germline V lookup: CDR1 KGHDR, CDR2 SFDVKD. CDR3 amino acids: CATSEPGTGFYGYTF. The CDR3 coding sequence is TGTGCCACCAGTGAGCCCGGGACAGGCTTTTATGGCTACACCTTC.

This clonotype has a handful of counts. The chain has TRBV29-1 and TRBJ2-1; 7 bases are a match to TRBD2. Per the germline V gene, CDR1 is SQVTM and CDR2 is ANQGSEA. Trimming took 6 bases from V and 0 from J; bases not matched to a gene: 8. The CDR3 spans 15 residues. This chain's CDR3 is CSVPLGGGSYNEQFF. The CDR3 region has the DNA TGCAGCGTACCCCTGGGGGGGGGCTCCTACAATGAGCAGTTCTTC.

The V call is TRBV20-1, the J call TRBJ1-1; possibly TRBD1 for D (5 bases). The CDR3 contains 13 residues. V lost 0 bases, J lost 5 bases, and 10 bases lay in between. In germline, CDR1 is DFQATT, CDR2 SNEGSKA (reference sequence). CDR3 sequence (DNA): TGCAGTGCTAGAGATGCAGGGAGGACTGAAGCTTTCTTT. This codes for CSARDAGRTEAFF.

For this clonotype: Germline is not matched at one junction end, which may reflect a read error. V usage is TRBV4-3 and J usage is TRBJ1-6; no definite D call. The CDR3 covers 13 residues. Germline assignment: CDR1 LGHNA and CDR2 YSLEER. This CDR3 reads CASSGLQNSPLYF. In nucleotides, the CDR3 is TGCGCCAGCAGCGGACTGCAGAATTCACCCCTCTACTTT.

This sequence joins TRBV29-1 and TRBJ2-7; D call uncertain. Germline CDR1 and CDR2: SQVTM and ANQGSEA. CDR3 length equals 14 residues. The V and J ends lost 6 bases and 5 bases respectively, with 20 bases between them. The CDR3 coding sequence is TGCAGCGTCGCAGGCTCCACTGGTGGCCACGAGCAGTACTTC. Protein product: CSVAGSTGGHEQYF.

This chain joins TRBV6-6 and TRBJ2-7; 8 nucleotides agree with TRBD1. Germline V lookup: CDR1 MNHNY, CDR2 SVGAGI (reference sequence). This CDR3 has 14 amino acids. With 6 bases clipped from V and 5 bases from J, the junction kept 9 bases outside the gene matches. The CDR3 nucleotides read TGTGCCAGCAGGGTCGCGCAGGGGGCCAACGAGCAGTACTTC. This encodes CASRVAQGANEQYF.

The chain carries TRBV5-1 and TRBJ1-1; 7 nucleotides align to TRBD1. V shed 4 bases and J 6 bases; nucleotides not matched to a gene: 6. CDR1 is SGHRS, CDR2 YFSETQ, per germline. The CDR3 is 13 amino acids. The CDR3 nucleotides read TGCGCCAGCAGCCCGCCGCAGGGGGCTGAAGCTTTCTTT. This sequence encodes CASSPPQGAEAFF.